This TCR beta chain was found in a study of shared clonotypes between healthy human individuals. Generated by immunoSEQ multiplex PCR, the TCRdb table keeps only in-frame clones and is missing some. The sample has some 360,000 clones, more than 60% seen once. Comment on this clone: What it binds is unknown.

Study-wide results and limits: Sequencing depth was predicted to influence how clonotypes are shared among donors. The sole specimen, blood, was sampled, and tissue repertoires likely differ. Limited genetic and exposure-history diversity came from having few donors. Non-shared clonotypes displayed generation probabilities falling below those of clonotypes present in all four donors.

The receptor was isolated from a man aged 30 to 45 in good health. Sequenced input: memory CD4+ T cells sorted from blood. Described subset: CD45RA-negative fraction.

For the CDR3, the DNA is TGCAGCGCAAACCGCGGCTCGGGACTCAGAGAGACCCAGTACTTC. This codes for CSANRGSGLRETQYF. This rearrangement joins TRBV29-1 to TRBJ2-5; perhaps TRBD2 as D (6 bases). The germline V gene encodes CDR1 SQVTM and CDR2 ANQGSEA. CDR3 length: 15 amino acids. The ends were cut back, 7 bases at V and 4 bases at J, with 22 bases in the middle.